This T cell receptor beta chain was captured by sequencing in a study of CD8 T cells in Susac syndrome. A quantity of about 0.45 to 1 ug RNA underwent reverse transcription using random hexamers. The authors amplified TCR beta CDR3 across 54 Vbeta and 13 Jbeta using immunoSEQ multiplex PCR. MiXCR, run by TCRdb on the immunoSEQ multiplex PCR reads, gives a single entry per CDR3 protein. This table has fewer than 95,000 distinct CDR3 sequences, about 96% appearing once. The germline gives CDR1 SQVTM, CDR2 ANQGSEA. V was clipped by 4 bases and J by 0 bases, with 10 bases between them. The CDR3 has 13 amino acids.

This chain joins TRBV29-1 and TRBJ2-7; D remains unclear. The sample comprised CD8+ T cells from PBMCs. The origin of this receptor is a human donor with Susac syndrome. The CDR3: CSVVVSGSYEQYF. CDR3 nucleotide sequence: TGCAGCGTTGTCGTGTCGGGCTCCTACGAGCAGTACTTC.